This T cell receptor beta chain is drawn from a study of T cell responses to AZD1222 COVID-19 vaccine. Using immunoSEQ multiplex PCR, the repertoire was profiled, and TCRdb retains in-frame clones only, with some absent. This sample has under 150,000 clones; 90% to 95% occur once, and the top ten carry under 4%. V was trimmed by 3 bases and J by 1 base, leaving 15 bases between them. Per germline, CDR1 LNHDA and CDR2 SQIVND (reference sequence). This CDR3 is built from 16 residues. This sequence originates from an adult in good health. Here the sequenced sample was peripheral blood, taken on day 0 of AZD1222 vaccination. The chain uses TRBV19 and TRBJ2-5; D not resolved. The CDR3 loop reads CASSINYSPPQETQYF. For the CDR3, the DNA is TGTGCCAGTAGTATCAACTATTCCCCCCCCCAAGAGACCCAGTACTTC.